The rows below give T cell receptor beta chains drawn from one sample of a study of blood T cell repertoires in COVID-19. This table comes from immunoSEQ multiplex PCR, and its TCRdb copy is limited to in-frame clones, with some not included. In the table there are hundreds of thousands of clones, approximately 86% of which are singletons. Material: peripheral blood. Receptors were obtained from a woman aged 25 to 45 with acute or convalescent COVID-19. The CDR3 runs from the conserved cysteine through the conserved F or W. A D gene is named only where the DNA matches it firmly. Some rows have no size entry. The others give once, few or many, or a class for an expanded clone.

D gene: -; J gene: TRBJ2-1; clone size: -; V gene: TRBV13; CDR3 protein: CASSRYNNEQFF; CDR3 DNA: TGTGCCAGCAGCCGATACAACAATGAGCAGTTCTTC
D gene: -; J gene: TRBJ1-4; clone size: -; V gene: TRBV10-3; CDR3 protein: CATTTGVSEKLFF; CDR3 DNA: TGTGCCACAACAACGGGGGTGAGTGAAAAACTGTTTTTT
D gene: -; J gene: TRBJ1-5; clone size: once; V gene: TRBV24-1; CDR3 protein: CATSDRGRGQPQHF; CDR3 DNA: TGTGCCACCAGTGACAGGGGTCGCGGTCAGCCCCAGCATTTT
D gene: -; J gene: TRBJ1-2; clone size: -; V gene: TRBV14; CDR3 protein: CASSQTGNYGYTF; CDR3 DNA: TGTGCCAGCAGCCAAACAGGGAACTATGGCTACACCTTC
D gene: TRBD2; J gene: TRBJ2-1; clone size: -; V gene: TRBV6-5; CDR3 protein: CASTRLAGVGNEQFF; CDR3 DNA: TGTGCCAGCACCAGACTAGCGGGAGTCGGTAATGAGCAGTTCTTC
D gene: TRBD2; J gene: TRBJ2-1; clone size: -; V gene: TRBV7-9; CDR3 protein: CASSAPGLADFNEQFF; CDR3 DNA: TGTGCCAGCAGCGCTCCGGGACTAGCGGATTTCAATGAGCAGTTCTTC
D gene: -; J gene: TRBJ1-4; clone size: -; V gene: TRBV19; CDR3 protein: CASSIPRNEKLFF; CDR3 DNA: TGTGCCAGTAGTATTCCCCGTAATGAAAAACTGTTTTTT
D gene: TRBD2; J gene: TRBJ2-1; clone size: -; V gene: TRBV4-3; CDR3 protein: CASSLGGAEQFF; CDR3 DNA: TGCGCCAGCAGCCTCGGGGGGGCGGAGCAGTTCTTC
D gene: -; J gene: TRBJ1-6; clone size: -; V gene: TRBV24-1; CDR3 protein: CATSDPGSPLHF; CDR3 DNA: TGTGCCACCAGTGATCCCGGTTCACCCCTCCACTTT
D gene: TRBD1; J gene: TRBJ1-2; clone size: -; V gene: TRBV2; CDR3 protein: CASSGTGSGYTF; CDR3 DNA: TGTGCCAGCAGTGGGACAGGGAGCGGCTACACCTTC
D gene: TRBD1; J gene: TRBJ2-7; clone size: once; V gene: TRBV7-2; CDR3 protein: CASSLNRGYEQYF; CDR3 DNA: TGTGCCAGCAGCTTAAACAGGGGGTACGAGCAGTACTTC
D gene: -; J gene: TRBJ1-1; clone size: -; V gene: TRBV20-1; CDR3 protein: CSARLRGRTFF; CDR3 DNA: TGCAGTGCTAGACTCCGAGGGAGGACTTTCTTT
D gene: -; J gene: TRBJ1-2; clone size: -; V gene: TRBV7-9; CDR3 protein: CASSLVGGVHGYTF; CDR3 DNA: TGTGCCAGCAGCTTAGTGGGGGGGGTCCATGGCTACACCTTC
D gene: -; J gene: TRBJ1-4; clone size: -; V gene: TRBV6-5; CDR3 protein: CASSYGGTNEKLFF; CDR3 DNA: TGTGCCAGCAGTTATGGGGGGACCAATGAAAAACTGTTTTTT
D gene: -; J gene: TRBJ1-3; clone size: -; V gene: TRBV7-2; CDR3 protein: CASSSRLGRGAAGNTIYF; CDR3 DNA: TGTGCCAGCAGCTCCCGGCTTGGTCGGGGGGCTGCTGGAAACACCATATATTTT
D gene: -; J gene: TRBJ2-3; clone size: -; V gene: TRBV29-1; CDR3 protein: CSGWGTNDTDTQYF; CDR3 DNA: TGCAGCGGTTGGGGGACAAACGACACAGATACGCAGTATTTT
D gene: TRBD2; J gene: TRBJ2-7; clone size: -; V gene: TRBV2; CDR3 protein: CASSRTSGTTYEQYF; CDR3 DNA: TGTGCCAGCAGTCGGACTAGCGGTACTACCTACGAGCAGTACTTC
D gene: TRBD2; J gene: TRBJ2-6; clone size: -; V gene: TRBV4-3; CDR3 protein: CASSQERLGGVAGANVLTF; CDR3 DNA: TGCGCCAGCAGCCAAGAGCGATTGGGGGGGGTGGCTGGGGCCAACGTCCTGACTTTC
D gene: TRBD2; J gene: TRBJ2-1; clone size: few; V gene: TRBV15; CDR3 protein: CATSRDLASGREGQFF; CDR3 DNA: TGTGCCACCAGCAGAGATTTGGCTAGCGGGAGGGAGGGGCAGTTCTTC
D gene: -; J gene: TRBJ2-1; clone size: -; V gene: TRBV5-1; CDR3 protein: CASSNGSAGNEQFF; CDR3 DNA: TGCGCCAGCAGCAACGGGAGTGCGGGAAATGAGCAGTTCTTC
D gene: -; J gene: TRBJ2-5; clone size: -; V gene: TRBV4-1; CDR3 protein: CASSQVSSDQETQYF; CDR3 DNA: TGCGCCAGCAGCCAAGTATCCAGCGACCAAGAGACCCAGTACTTC
D gene: -; J gene: TRBJ2-3; clone size: -; V gene: TRBV6-2/TRBV6-3; CDR3 protein: CASSYAGPTDTQYF; CDR3 DNA: TGTGCCAGCAGTTACGCGGGACCCACAGATACGCAGTATTTT
D gene: -; J gene: TRBJ1-4; clone size: -; V gene: TRBV28; CDR3 protein: CASSLGGPPVKLFF; CDR3 DNA: TGTGCCAGCAGCCTTGGTGGGCCTCCAGTTAAACTGTTTTTT
D gene: -; J gene: TRBJ2-4; clone size: -; V gene: TRBV30; CDR3 protein: CAWSVQGAGLNIQYF; CDR3 DNA: TGTGCCTGGAGTGTACAGGGAGCGGGGCTAAACATTCAGTACTTC
D gene: -; J gene: TRBJ2-2; clone size: -; V gene: TRBV2; CDR3 protein: CAILQAGELFF; CDR3 DNA: TGTGCCATACTACAGGCCGGGGAGCTGTTTTTT
D gene: TRBD2; J gene: TRBJ2-3; clone size: -; V gene: TRBV29-1; CDR3 protein: CSVEPSGSTDTQYF; CDR3 DNA: TGCAGCGTTGAACCTAGCGGCAGCACAGATACGCAGTATTTT